A single TCR beta chain is shown here with its context. What antigen it recognizes has not been identified. Base qualities were left out, and no much larger clone turns up one base away. By immunohistochemistry, the tumors of all patients showed robust positive staining for Merkel cell polyomavirus Large T antigen. Approximately 12 Merkel cell carcinoma patients were included, each with robust KLL-tetramer+ populations (above 0.04% of CD8+ T cells) in blood and/or cultured TIL. Every patient was Caucasian, and patient ages ranged from 50 to 77 years, with a median of approximately 66 years. Lymph node tumors were analyzed for patients with unknown primaries who presented with nodal disease, or when there was not enough primary tissue. This record belongs to a study of tumor-infiltrating T cells and Merkel cell polyomavirus (dated by TCRdb to between 2016 and 2019). General notes on the study: The study examined CD8+ T cells specific for the Merkel cell polyomavirus KLL epitope in Merkel cell carcinoma patients. In about 15 samples, KLL-tetramer-sorted cells taken from blood or tumor-infiltrating lymphocytes underwent TRB sequencing, as did 12 matched whole-tumor samples. Varied, non-standardized therapies, including chemotherapy, radiation and immunotherapies, were received by the patients. Most whole-tumor samples were roughly 23-micron curls cut from formalin-fixed, paraffin-embedded tissue blocks. Across the study, one tumor sample was obtained as a frozen nodal tumor digest and one as a flash-frozen core biopsy of a metastasis. Disease stage at presentation varied among the patients, and patient follow-up lasted a median of about 2.6 years, ranging from roughly 1.1 to 6.0 years. Results the study describes overall, beyond this receptor: A greater number of unique KLL-specific clonotypes in tumors (roughly 5-120 vs 0-3) was associated with a significant advantage in MCC-specific survival (P = 0.0051). KLL-specific TRB repertoires were diverse and mostly private, with just one public clonotype, shared by two patients, among 397 unique sequences. A higher intratumoral fraction of KLL-specific T cells (roughly 1.9-18% versus roughly 0-0.14%) was associated with significantly improved MCC-specific survival. The small sample size of the study (n of about twelve patients) is a limitation. Because the study covered only a single viral epitope, T cells targeting other Merkel cell polyomavirus epitopes were not captured.

The CDR3 spans 15 residues, from the cysteine through the phenylalanine. Left in the record is the CDR3 DNA by itself, 45 bases read in frame from the first base. The library came from the immunoSEQ multiplex PCR assay. Genomic DNA extraction, TRB sequencing and normalization were performed by Adaptive Biotechnologies (Seattle, WA). From the authors' description of their analysis: Clonality was calculated as one minus the Shannon entropy of productive TRB sequences, normalized by log2 of unique productive sequences. KLL-specific clonotypes in tumors were identified by matching TCRbeta CDR3 amino acid sequences to those from the tetramer-sorted sample of each patient. TCRdb carries this immuneACCESS record with in-frame sequences only. Its versions omit some clonotypes, under half of them owing to an unresolved V gene in the studies checked, with the rest unexplained. V and J calls and clone size are those listed in that table; D and trimming were worked out from the DNA. Present in this sample are 20,000 to 25,000 clones, 70% to 90% of which were seen just once. Around 2.8% of the sample comes from the top ten.

The sequenced sample consisted of lymph node tissue. The receptor was derived from a man in his fifties or sixties with Merkel cell carcinoma. The chain employs TRBV21-1 and TRBJ2-7; the table names TRBD1, a call not compared with the DNA. TRBV21-1 is noted as a pseudogene. In nucleotides, the sequence is TGTGCCAGCAGCCCACAGGGGCACGTGGTGAACGAGCAGTACTTC. Translated, this gives CASSPQGHVVNEQYF.